The rows below give T cell receptor beta chains drawn from one sample of a study of blood T cell repertoires in COVID-19. Measured with immunoSEQ multiplex PCR; TCRdb has only the in-frame clones, and not every one. Counted here are about 210,000 clones, more than 70% occurring once; the ten biggest clones make up 4.3%. The sequenced sample was PBMCs or T cells enriched from blood (not recorded which). Every receptor here comes from a man younger than 45 with acute COVID-19. CDR3s include the opening cysteine and the closing phenylalanine or tryptophan. Fields, in order: D gene, J gene, clone size, V gene, CDR3 DNA, CDR3 protein. The D gene is left open where the match is weak. Part of the rows lack a size; the others show once, few, many or a class for expanded clones.

D gene: TRBD2
J gene: TRBJ2-1
clone size: NA
V gene: TRBV7-3
CDR3 DNA: TGTGCCAGCAGCTCTGGGACTAGCGGGGGGAGCTACAATGAGCAGTTCTTC
CDR3 protein: CASSSGTSGGSYNEQFF

D gene: NA
J gene: TRBJ1-2
clone size: NA
V gene: TRBV19
CDR3 DNA: TGTGCCAGTAGGCCCCAGACAACTAACTATGGCTACACCTTC
CDR3 protein: CASRPQTTNYGYTF

D gene: TRBD2
J gene: TRBJ2-5
clone size: NA
V gene: TRBV3-1/TRBV3-2
CDR3 DNA: TGTGCCAGCAGCCTAGACGGACTAGCGGTAGAGACCCAGTACTTC
CDR3 protein: CASSLDGLAVETQYF

D gene: NA
J gene: TRBJ2-3
clone size: NA
V gene: TRBV4-1
CDR3 DNA: TGCGCCAGCAGCCCCCTAGCAATTATGGGGTCAACAACAGATACGCAGTATTTT
CDR3 protein: CASSPLAIMGSTTDTQYF

D gene: TRBD1
J gene: TRBJ2-3
clone size: few
V gene: TRBV7-3
CDR3 DNA: TGTGCCAGCAGCCGGACAGGTGTCGGGGTAAATACGCAGTATTTT
CDR3 protein: CASSRTGVGVNTQYF

D gene: NA
J gene: TRBJ1-5
clone size: NA
V gene: TRBV28
CDR3 DNA: TGTGCCAGCAGTTTGGTCGGGTATCAGCCCCAGCATTTT
CDR3 protein: CASSLVGYQPQHF

D gene: TRBD2
J gene: TRBJ2-7
clone size: NA
V gene: TRBV5-1
CDR3 DNA: TGCGCCAGCAGCTTGGGCCGGGGGGAAACCTACGAGCAGTACTTC
CDR3 protein: CASSLGRGETYEQYF

D gene: NA
J gene: TRBJ1-3
clone size: few
V gene: TRBV4-1
CDR3 DNA: TGCGCCAGCAGCCAAGATGTCTCGGAGCCGAGTCCTGGAAACACCATATATTTT
CDR3 protein: CASSQDVSEPSPGNTIYF

D gene: NA
J gene: TRBJ2-1
clone size: NA
V gene: TRBV7-3
CDR3 DNA: TGTGCCAGCAGCTTGGGGCGGAACAATGAGCAGTTCTTC
CDR3 protein: CASSLGRNNEQFF

D gene: NA
J gene: TRBJ1-3
clone size: NA
V gene: TRBV9
CDR3 DNA: TGTGCCAGCATCCCACCGACAGGCCTAACTGGAAACACCATATATTTT
CDR3 protein: CASIPPTGLTGNTIYF

D gene: NA
J gene: TRBJ1-5
clone size: NA
V gene: TRBV5-1
CDR3 DNA: TGCGCCAGCAGCTTGGGAACAGATAGCAATCAGCCCCAGCATTTT
CDR3 protein: CASSLGTDSNQPQHF

D gene: NA
J gene: TRBJ2-2
clone size: once
V gene: TRBV5-1
CDR3 DNA: TGCGCCAGCAGCTTGGAGTCAGGGGCCGGGGAGCTGTTTTTT
CDR3 protein: CASSLESGAGELFF

D gene: NA
J gene: TRBJ2-3
clone size: few
V gene: TRBV14
CDR3 DNA: TGTGCCAGCAGCCCTCGGACAGCTGGAGATACGCAGTATTTT
CDR3 protein: CASSPRTAGDTQYF

D gene: NA
J gene: TRBJ2-6
clone size: NA
V gene: TRBV2
CDR3 DNA: TGTGCCAGCAGTGCCTCAGGGACTGGGGCCAACGTCCTGACTTTC
CDR3 protein: CASSASGTGANVLTF

D gene: NA
J gene: TRBJ2-5
clone size: NA
V gene: TRBV19
CDR3 DNA: TGTGCCAGTAGTATAGACCGTAAGACCCAGTACTTC
CDR3 protein: CASSIDRKTQYF

D gene: TRBD1
J gene: TRBJ1-1
clone size: NA
V gene: TRBV29-1
CDR3 DNA: TGCAGCGTTGAAGGGGAAGGACAGGGGATGGCTTTCTTT
CDR3 protein: CSVEGEGQGMAFF

D gene: NA
J gene: TRBJ1-5
clone size: NA
V gene: TRBV2
CDR3 DNA: TGTGCCAGCAGGGCGGACAACGGAAATCAGCCCCAGCATTTT
CDR3 protein: CASRADNGNQPQHF

D gene: TRBD1
J gene: TRBJ1-1
clone size: few
V gene: TRBV3-1/TRBV3-2
CDR3 DNA: TGTGCCAGCAGCAGAGGCTCTCCAGGGGGCTGGGAAGCTTTCTTT
CDR3 protein: CASSRGSPGGWEAFF

D gene: NA
J gene: TRBJ2-5
clone size: NA
V gene: TRBV19
CDR3 DNA: TGTGCCAGTAGTACCTACCGGGACAAAGAGACCCAGTACTTC
CDR3 protein: CASSTYRDKETQYF

D gene: TRBD1
J gene: TRBJ1-1
clone size: NA
V gene: TRBV30
CDR3 DNA: TGTGCCTGGAATTCACAGGGGGCTAGTGAAGCTTTCTTT
CDR3 protein: CAWNSQGASEAFF